This is a list of T cell receptor beta chains from one sample in a study of identical twins. TCRdb ran MiXCR on the 5' RACE reads and lists one entry per CDR3 protein. The sample gives around 1.7 million distinct CDR3 sequences, around 29% of which show up once; around 0.25% is in the top ten. Input material: cord blood. The receptors stem from a newborn girl in good health. Each CDR3 is given with its conserved first and last residue. The order of the fields is J gene, D gene, CDR3 length, clone size, V gene, CDR3 DNA, CDR3 protein. D genes are given only for firm matches. Size tells how often a clone was seen (once, few, many) or the class of an expanded clone, and some rows leave it out.

TRBJ2-7,TRBD2,16,.,TRBV3-1,TGTGCCAGCAGCCAAGATGCTGCTAGCGGGAGCTACGAGCAGTACTTC,CASSQDAASGSYEQYF
TRBJ2-7,.,15,many,TRBV5-1,TGCGCCAGCAGCTTATATAGGGGAGACTCCTACGAGCAGTACTTC,CASSLYRGDSYEQYF
TRBJ2-1,.,14,few,TRBV4-2,TGTGCCAGCAGCCAAAGAAGCTCCTACAATGAGCAGTTCTTC,CASSQRSSYNEQFF
TRBJ1-1,TRBD1,15,.,TRBV6-5,TGTGCCAGCAGTTACGACAGGGGGCCGAACACTGAAGCTTTCTTT,CASSYDRGPNTEAFF
TRBJ2-4,.,14,many,TRBV20-1,TGCAGTGCTAGAGGGGGGAAAGGCAAAAACATTCAGTACTTC,CSARGGKGKNIQYF
TRBJ2-2,TRBD2,14,once,TRBV19,TGTGCCGCGTCGGGAGGGTATAACACCGGGGAGCTGTTTTTT,CAASGGYNTGELFF
TRBJ2-2,TRBD2,14,.,TRBV28,TGTGCCAGCAGTCTAGGACTAGCCCCCGGGGAGCTGTTTTTT,CASSLGLAPGELFF
TRBJ1-6,.,13,.,TRBV27,TGTGCCAGCAGTTTGGACCTCACATCACCCCCCCACTTT,CASSLDLTSPPHF
TRBJ1-1,.,13,.,TRBV2,TGTGCCAGCAGTGTTGAGGGCCTCACTGAAGCTTTCTTT,CASSVEGLTEAFF
TRBJ2-7,.,13,.,TRBV10-3,TGTGCCATCGGGAGGACCAGGGTCGACGAGCAGTACTTC,CAIGRTRVDEQYF